This is a list of T cell receptor beta chains from one sample in a study of T cells in Graves' hyperthyroidism and ophthalmopathy. TCRdb used MiXCR to reprocess the multiplex PCR reads, holding one entry per CDR3 protein. The sample contains 300,000 to 450,000 distinct CDR3 sequences, less than 20% of which appear only once. The material sequenced was blood. These TCRs come from a man aged 18-30 years with Graves' ophthalmopathy. The conserved cysteine and the conserved F or W are not part of the CDR3 here.

CDR3 protein	V gene	J gene
ASSLLGPKETQY	TRBV12-3/TRBV12-4	TRBJ2-5
ATKNRDGSSYEQY	TRBV15	TRBJ2-7
ASSVVRSGSINTEAF	TRBV9	TRBJ1-1
ATRGGGTEAF	TRBV24-1	TRBJ1-1
ASSGTPGTGNDYQPQH	TRBV28	TRBJ1-5
ASSPSGTGDYGYT	TRBV6-1	TRBJ1-2
ASSFADREVTEAF	TRBV7-2	TRBJ1-1
ASSDDARSYNEQF	TRBV2	TRBJ2-1
ASSFYTTSYEQY	TRBV5-4	TRBJ2-7
ASSIRGWGNSPLH	TRBV12-3/TRBV12-4	TRBJ1-6
ASKGRLNEKLF	TRBV2	TRBJ1-4
ASRDREDGYT	TRBV25-1	TRBJ1-2
ASRSGQSAYEQY	TRBV28	TRBJ2-7
ATEGDITGPYEQY	TRBV10-3	TRBJ2-7
ASSFSDEQY	TRBV7-9	TRBJ2-7
ASSQYMNTEAF	TRBV4-1	TRBJ1-1
ASSIRGRTTEAF	TRBV19	TRBJ1-1
SVEDGGGTGSYEQY	TRBV29-1	TRBJ2-7
ASSDRQGREPQH	TRBV6-1	TRBJ1-5
ATWDLVDGYT	TRBV15	TRBJ1-2
AIVDWGLQETQY	TRBV10-3	TRBJ2-5
ASSEAPSYEQY	TRBV2	TRBJ2-7
ASSPDSGRRQPQH	TRBV18	TRBJ1-5
AIRSTGMNTEAF	TRBV10-3	TRBJ1-1
ASMEQAQETQY	TRBV2	TRBJ2-5
ASSAGTSGGAGEQY	TRBV2	TRBJ2-7
ASSPGWDTDTQY	TRBV11-1	TRBJ2-3